This T cell receptor beta chain was captured by sequencing in a study of blood T cell repertoires in COVID-19. Study summary: COVID-19 samples, acute and convalescent, were from the United States, Italy and Spain.

Per the germline V gene, CDR1 is SGDLS and CDR2 is YYNGEE. V lost 0 bases, J lost 4 bases, and 6 bases stayed unmatched. This CDR3 is built from 16 residues. In the original workflow: Estimates of nucleated cell counts were drawn from the amplification of reference gene primers. Only in-frame clones appear in the TCRdb table, and some are missing; sequencing was by immunoSEQ multiplex PCR. D and trimming come from the DNA, and the V and J calls and clone size come from that table. This table has some 340,000 clones, around 85% appearing once. This receptor was taken from a woman between 18 and 29 years old with acute or convalescent COVID-19. Sequenced input: peripheral blood. The rearrangement links TRBV9 to TRBJ2-5, with 10 bases identical to TRBD2. CDR3 residues: CASSVGSGRATETQYF. In DNA, the CDR3 is TGTGCCAGCAGCGTAGGAAGCGGGAGGGCCACAGAGACCCAGTACTTC.